This note documents a single T cell receptor (beta chain) sequence. Antigen specificity is unknown. The data derive from a study of shared clonotypes between healthy human individuals. Study-wide results and limits: Naive CD4 clonotypes were shared across several donors at 4% to 5%.

The run depth of the assay was deep. The repertoire was sequenced with immunoSEQ multiplex PCR; TCRdb's copy has only in-frame clones and lacks some. The table lists about 1 million clones, around 76% of them singletons. Germline V gene lookup returns CDR1 SGHVS and CDR2 FQNEAQ. The CDR3 length is 16 residues. Trimming left V 1 base short and J 0 bases short, with 13 bases between. The specimen sequenced was memory CD4+ T cells sorted from blood. Subset defined: CD45RA-negative fraction. The source is a young man in good health. The chain carries TRBV7-8 and TRBJ2-7; a possible D gene is TRBD2 (6 bases). CDR3 sequence (DNA): TGTGCCAGCAGCTTAGGTTCTAGCGTCAGCTCCTACGAGCAGTACTTC. Translating it yields CASSLGSSVSSYEQYF.